The 21 T cell receptor beta chains presented below share a single source sample, sequenced in a study of shared clonotypes between healthy human individuals. Here immunoSEQ multiplex PCR was the method, and the copy in TCRdb shows in-frame clones only, minus some. Of approximately 1.4 million clones listed, approximately 98% are singletons. Material for sequencing was naive CD4+ T cells sorted from blood. Regarding subset: CD45RA+ positively selected. The receptors come from a man aged 25-45 years in good health.

The chain uses TRBV27 and TRBJ2-7; no clear D. Trimming pared 3 bases from V and 4 bases from J, leaving 4 bases between. Germline loops: CDR1 MNHEY, CDR2 SMNVEV (reference sequence). This CDR3 region has 11 residues. The CDR3 region is CASSFPYEQYF. The CDR3 nucleotides read TGTGCCAGCAGTTTTCCTTACGAGCAGTACTTC.

The chain combines TRBV7-9 with TRBJ2-7; D call uncertain. This CDR3 has 12 residues. V lost 1 base and J 6 bases, leaving 7 bases between the germline ends. Germline CDR1 is SEHNR and CDR2 is FQNEAQ (reference sequence). The CDR3 coding sequence is TGTGCCAGCAGCTTAGGTACGGTCGAGCAGTACTTC. As protein: CASSLGTVEQYF. The entire variable domain, with the rest obtained from reference TRBV7-9 and TRBJ2-7, is as follows: DTGVSQNPRHKITKRGQNVTFRCDPISEHNRLYWYRQTLGQGPEFLTYFQNEAQLEKSRLLSDRFSAERPKGSFSTLEIQRTEQGDSAMYLCASSLGTVEQYFGPGTRLTVT.

The rearrangement uses TRBV9 and TRBJ1-2; perhaps TRBD1 as D (5 bases). Per germline, CDR1 SGDLS and CDR2 YYNGEE. This CDR3 contains 15 residues. Trimming took 0 bases from V and 3 from J, leaving 12 bases between them. The CDR3 protein is CASSVATTADYGYTF. In nucleotides, the CDR3 is TGTGCCAGCAGCGTAGCTACGACAGCGGACTATGGCTACACCTTC.

J is TRBJ2-7 and V is TRBV15; D is ambiguous. From germline, CDR1 is LNHNV and CDR2 YYDKDF (reference sequence). Trimming removed 0 bases from V and 3 bases from J, with 9 bases in between. The CDR3 contains 14 residues. The CDR3 reads CATSRDGRSYEQYF. The CDR3 nucleotides read TGTGCCACCAGCAGAGACGGCCGCAGCTACGAGCAGTACTTC.

This clone showed up just once. This chain connects TRBV4-1 to TRBJ2-6, with 10 nucleotides matching TRBD1. The CDR3 loop spans 17 amino acids. In germline, CDR1 is MGHRA, CDR2 YSYEKL. Trimming took 0 bases from V and 11 from J; bases not matched to a gene: 10. Written as DNA, the CDR3 is TGCGCCAGCAGCCAAGATCCCGACAGGGGGCACTTCGACGTCCTGACTTTC. Translation: CASSQDPDRGHFDVLTF.

The V gene is TRBV6-1, the J gene TRBJ2-7, with TRBD1 matching over 11 bases. Germline CDR1 reads MNHNS; CDR2 reads SASEGT. The CDR3 has 14 residues. The V and J ends lost 6 bases and 1 base, in that order; junction bases with no gene match: 2. This CDR3 is CASRGTGGSYEQYF. The DNA for the CDR3 is TGTGCCAGCAGGGGGACAGGGGGTTCCTACGAGCAGTACTTC.

This sequence joins TRBV5-1 and TRBJ2-1; D might be TRBD2 (6 bases). This CDR3 has 16 residues. Germline V gives CDR1 SGHRS, CDR2 YFSETQ. V was trimmed by 4 bases and J by 7 bases, leaving 21 bases between them. CDR3 bases: TGCGCCAGCAGCCCCGGCGGGACCCCCCCTCGGAATGAGCAGTTCTTC. This codes for CASSPGGTPPRNEQFF. Full variable domain (remainder filled in from reference TRBV5-1 and TRBJ2-1): KAGVTQTPRYLIKTRGQQVTLSCSPISGHRSVSWYQQTPGQGLQFLFEYFSETQRNKGNFPGRFSGRQFSNSRSEMNVSTLELGDSALYLCASSPGGTPPRNEQFFGPGTRLTVL.

J is TRBJ1-2 and V is TRBV7-2; D remains unclear. The ends were cut back, 3 bases at V and 5 bases at J, with 16 bases in the middle. Germline V CDR1 and CDR2: SGHTA, FQGNSA. CDR3 size: 15 residues. The CDR3 DNA reads TGTGCCAGCAGCTTGTGGTGGCAGGTCCATTATGGCTACACCTTC. Its protein product is CASSLWWQVHYGYTF.

V usage is TRBV7-2 and J usage is TRBJ2-5, with unresolved D. V shed 0 bases and J shed 5 bases, with 10 bases lying between them. From germline, CDR1 is SGHTA and CDR2 FQGNSA. This CDR3 is built from 14 residues. The CDR3 reads CASSLARWQETQYF. The CDR3 nucleotides are TGTGCCAGCAGCTTAGCCCGGTGGCAGGAGACCCAGTACTTC.

Regarding this clone: The same CDR3 can be traced to other DNA sequences in this sample. The chain uses TRBV5-1 and TRBJ2-2, with 12 bases identical to TRBD2. The CDR3 runs 15 residues. In germline, CDR1 is SGHRS, CDR2 YFSETQ. V gave up 2 bases and J gave up 6 bases; unmatched junction bases: 2. CDR3 sequence reads: CASSLLAGGPGELFF. The CDR3 nucleotides are TGCGCCAGCAGCTTACTAGCGGGAGGACCCGGGGAGCTGTTTTTT.

This chain links TRBV2 with TRBJ2-5; D call uncertain. Germline V gene lookup returns CDR1 SNHLY and CDR2 FYNNEI. Trimming took 2 bases from V and 1 from J, leaving 8 bases between them. The CDR3 has 14 residues. The CDR3 spells CASSERWGQETQYF. DNA for the CDR3: TGTGCCAGCAGTGAACGGTGGGGCCAAGAGACCCAGTACTTC.

The gene calls are TRBV2 and TRBJ2-5; TRBD2 aligns across 10 bases. Per the germline V gene, CDR1 is SNHLY and CDR2 is FYNNEI. V lost 8 bases, J lost 6 bases, and 9 bases stayed unmatched. The CDR3 length is 14 residues. CDR3 sequence: CASGASSGSQTQYF. CDR3 coding DNA: TGTGCCAGCGGGGCGTCTAGCGGGAGTCAGACCCAGTACTTC.

Concerning this clone itself: Different DNA sequences within this sample yield the same CDR3. The genes are TRBV9 and TRBJ2-5, with TRBD2 as a possible D gene (5 bases). Trimming left V 0 bases short and J 1 base short, with 13 bases between. There are 16 residues in the CDR3. The V gene's germline CDR1 is SGDLS and CDR2 YYNGEE. Written as DNA, the CDR3 is TGTGCCAGCAGCGTAGGAGGTAGCGCAAGCCAAGAGACCCAGTACTTC. It codes for CASSVGGSASQETQYF.

V and J are TRBV4-1 and TRBJ2-1; D uncertain. The germline CDR1 and CDR2 sequences are MGHRA and YSYEKL. Trimming left V 2 bases short and J 0 bases short, with 11 bases between. The CDR3 contains 16 residues. The chain's CDR3 is CASSQPALSSYNEQFF. CDR3 sequence (DNA): TGCGCCAGCAGCCAACCCGCTCTGAGCTCCTACAATGAGCAGTTCTTC.

This rearrangement joins TRBV27 to TRBJ1-1; the match to TRBD1 covers 7 bases. V lost 2 bases, J lost 1 base, and 10 bases stayed unmatched. The CDR3 is made up of 17 amino acids. Germline CDR1 reads MNHEY; CDR2 reads SMNVEV (reference sequence). The CDR3 DNA reads TGTGCCAGCAGTTTAGCGAGACAGGGAGTTTGGAACACTGAAGCTTTCTTT. Translated: CASSLARQGVWNTEAFF.

V usage is TRBV5-1 and J usage is TRBJ2-5, with 11 bases lining up with TRBD1. After removal of 4 bases from V and 4 bases from J, the junction contained 6 bases not matched to a gene. Germline V gives CDR1 SGHRS, CDR2 YFSETQ. The CDR3 consists of 15 residues. The CDR3 reads CASSEYGTGGETQYF. The CDR3 region has the DNA TGCGCCAGCAGCGAATATGGGACAGGGGGAGAGACCCAGTACTTC.

The chain has TRBV30 and TRBJ2-3; 7 nucleotides agree with TRBD2. Germline V gene lookup returns CDR1 GTSNPN and CDR2 SVGIG (reference sequence). The CDR3 sequence is 13 residues long. After removal of 2 bases from V and 9 bases from J, the junction contained 8 bases not matched to a gene. CDR3 coding DNA: TGTGCCTGGAGTCCGGGGGGTGCTGGCACGCAGTATTTT. Translating gives CAWSPGGAGTQYF.

J is TRBJ2-7 and V is TRBV5-1, with 9 bases lining up with TRBD2. This CDR3 contains 16 residues. V gave up 4 bases and J gave up 6 bases; unmatched junction bases: 14. Germline V gene data show CDR1 as SGHRS and CDR2 as YFSETQ. The CDR3 reads CASSPYVISGSGEQYF. CDR3 coding DNA: TGCGCCAGCAGCCCGTACGTGATTAGCGGGAGTGGCGAGCAGTACTTC. Supplemented by reference TRBV5-1 and TRBJ2-7, the full variable domain reads KAGVTQTPRYLIKTRGQQVTLSCSPISGHRSVSWYQQTPGQGLQFLFEYFSETQRNKGNFPGRFSGRQFSNSRSEMNVSTLELGDSALYLCASSPYVISGSGEQYFGPGTRLTVT.

This sequence joins TRBV19 and TRBJ1-3; D call uncertain. The CDR3 is 13 amino acids. Trimming cost V 7 bases and J 3 bases, with 10 bases left between them. CDR1 LNHDA and CDR2 SQIVND come from the germline V gene (reference sequence). CDR3 bases: TGTGCCAGTAAGATGAAGGGTGGAAACACCATATATTTT. Residues: CASKMKGGNTIYF.

The chain combines TRBV10-2 with TRBJ1-1, with 7 bases aligning to TRBD1. The CDR3 has 16 residues. The germline CDR1 and CDR2 sequences are WSHSY and SAAADI. The trim removed 2 bases at V and 1 base at J, leaving 7 bases unmatched. The CDR3 loop is CASSEGDRKWNTEAFF. The CDR3 DNA reads TGCGCCAGCAGTGAGGGGGACAGAAAGTGGAACACTGAAGCTTTCTTT.

This chain joins TRBV5-8 and TRBJ2-7; D call uncertain. V was trimmed by 1 base and J by 2 bases, leaving 16 bases between them. This CDR3 has 16 amino acids. CDR1 SGHTS and CDR2 YDEGEE come from the germline V gene. The DNA of the CDR3 is TGTGCCAGCAGCTTGTGGGTGGTCCCCGAGGCCTACGAGCAGTACTTC. Translating it yields CASSLWVVPEAYEQYF.